This T cell receptor (beta chain) was recorded in a study of breast tumors, draining lymph nodes, adjacent tissues. Study-level points and caveats: Data only fit, rather than demonstrated, lymph node origin of most tumor T cells. Tumor repertoires ranked between lymph nodes and nontumor tissue in diversity, with V and J gene preferences. Luminal-like breast cancer showed significantly higher tumor–nontumor repertoire similarity than basal-like. Findings are consistent with lymph node origin and intratumoral expansion of most tumor T cells.

TCRdb analysed the multiplex PCR reads with MiXCR anew, one entry per CDR3 protein. The sample has some 14,000 distinct CDR3 sequences, approximately 62% seen once; the top ten hold 45% to 50%. V dropped 0 bases and J dropped 4 bases, with 14 bases sitting between them. The CDR3 is 16 residues long. The V gene's germline CDR1 is SGHDT and CDR2 YYEEEE. This clonotype was detected ten times or more. The antigen remains unidentified. The sequence was collected from a female donor with breast cancer. Some clones in this sample may be carry-over from other donors' samples. V is TRBV5-6 and J is TRBJ2-1; the D gene is possibly TRBD2 (5 bases). The sequenced sample consisted of tumor-adjacent breast tissue. The CDR3 here is CASSLGAAVVYNEQFF. The CDR3 DNA sequence: TGTGCCAGCAGCTTGGGGGCAGCGGTAGTTTACAATGAGCAGTTCTTC.